This T cell receptor (beta chain) appears in the sequencing data of a study of T cells in Graves' hyperthyroidism and ophthalmopathy. On the study more broadly: Once the initial diagnosis was made, peripheral blood was obtained before any treatment.

This clonotype was detected many times. There were TCR beta CDR3 regions amplified from RNA transcripts. During a first-round RT-PCR of the TCR CDR3, the HTBI primer set was used. TCRdb called the multiplex PCR reads again in MiXCR, with one record for every CDR3 protein. The data show 600,000 to 650,000 distinct CDR3 sequences, around 21% seen once. This CDR3 comprises 19 residues. V was clipped by 4 bases and J by 1 base, with 27 bases between them. Looked up from germline, CDR1 is SGHRS and CDR2 is YFSETQ. Active moderate-to-severe ophthalmopathy, Clinical Activity Score at least 3, NOSPECS at least 4, under 3 months' duration. Diagnoses rested on clinical symptoms, serum thyroxine and TRAb, thyroid ultrasound and orbital computed tomography. The PBMCs studied were ones that came from around 10 ml fresh peripheral blood.

The genes are TRBV5-1 and TRBJ2-7; D may be TRBD2 (6 bases). The receptor comes from a man under 40 with Graves' ophthalmopathy. The sample comprised blood. CDR3 in amino acids: CASSPVGLALSGGSYEQYF. CDR3 in DNA: TGCGCCAGCAGCCCAGTGGGGCTAGCGCTCTCCGGAGGGTCCTACGAGCAGTACTTC.